Each of the 29 T cell receptor beta chains below was sequenced from the same sample in a study of human T cells and chemical hapten exposure. Time point of the sample: pre-sensitization, week 0. The treatment is: therapeutic diphenylcyclopropenone sensitization with weekly scalp DPC. TCRdb ran MiXCR on the RACE reads and lists one entry per CDR3 protein. The data contain roughly 120,000 distinct CDR3 sequences, around an eighth of them seen just once; the ten biggest clones take up roughly 2.8%. Sequencing was performed on whole blood, taken in connection with sensitization to the hapten diphenylcyclopropenone (DPC). The receptors come from a woman between 18 and 29 years old with alopecia areata. Some clones in this sample may be carry-over from other donors' samples.

J is TRBJ2-7 and V is TRBV6-5; TRBD1 agrees at 12 bases. J lost 6 bases, V lost 5 bases, and 11 bases had no gene match. This CDR3 contains 16 residues. From germline, CDR1 is MNHEY and CDR2 SVGAGI. This chain's CDR3 is CASSDTPGQGASEQYF. The CDR3 coding sequence is TGTGCCAGCAGTGACACACCGGGACAGGGGGCCTCCGAGCAGTACTTC.

This clonotype occurred a few times. The chain joins TRBV12-3 or TRBV12-4 to TRBJ2-5; perhaps TRBD1 as D (6 bases). Trimming shortened V by 5 bases and J by 1 base, and 17 bases separated the two germline ends. The CDR3 totals 16 residues. The CDR3 DNA reads as TGTGCCAGCAGTGACGGACAGCCCTATACCCAAGAGACCCAGTACTTC. Translating gives CASSDGQPYTQETQYF.

This clonotype turned up a few times. The V gene is TRBV29-1, the J gene TRBJ1-2; D gene unclear. Germline V gene data show CDR1 as SQVTM and CDR2 as ANQGSEA. V lost 6 bases, J lost 0 bases, and 11 bases lay in between. CDR3 length: 13 residues. The chain's CDR3 is CSVDGSSNYGYTF. The CDR3 coding sequence is TGCAGCGTGGACGGGTCTTCTAACTATGGCTACACCTTC.

This sequence joins TRBV20-1 and TRBJ2-3; D possibly corresponds to TRBD2 (5 bases). V gave up 0 bases and J gave up 1 base, with 11 bases separating them. The CDR3 is made up of 15 amino acids. The germline CDR1 and CDR2 sequences are DFQATT and SNEGSKA (reference sequence). The DNA of the CDR3 is TGCAGTGCTAGAGATTGGCTAGCTCGCACAGATACGCAGTATTTT. As protein: CSARDWLARTDTQYF.

This chain links TRBV7-2 with TRBJ1-2, with 7 positions matching TRBD1. This CDR3 comprises 14 residues. Losses at the gene ends were 5 bases for V and 2 bases for J; bases not matched to a gene: 5. The germline V gene has CDR1 SGHTA and CDR2 FQGNSA. CDR3 DNA: TGTGCCAGCAGCCCGATGACAGGGAACTATGGCTACACCTTC. It translates to CASSPMTGNYGYTF.

Many counts were recorded for this clonotype. The V and J genes are TRBV10-2 and TRBJ2-7, with 9 bases identical to TRBD2. V lost 4 bases, J lost 3 bases, and 1 base stayed unmatched. Per germline, CDR1 WSHSY and CDR2 SAAADI. This CDR3 is built from 13 residues. CDR3 sequence (DNA): TGCGCCAGCAGTGGTAGCGGGGGCTACGAGCAGTACTTC. This encodes CASSGSGGYEQYF.

This clonotype has more than one count but fewer than ten. The chain carries TRBV28 and TRBJ2-3; 7 bases fit TRBD2. V shed 3 bases and J 10 bases; nucleotides not matched to a gene: 4. The CDR3 spans 12 residues. Looked up from germline, CDR1 is MDHEN and CDR2 is SYDVKM. The CDR3 is CASSFKSGAQYF. The CDR3 DNA reads as TGTGCCAGCAGTTTCAAAAGCGGGGCGCAGTATTTT. Full variable domain (rest looked up from reference TRBV28 and TRBJ2-3): DVKVTQSSRYLVKRTGEKVFLECVQDMDHENMFWYRQDPGLGLRLIYFSYDVKMKEKGDIPEGYSVSREKKERFSLILESASTNQTSMYLCASSFKSGAQYFGPGTRLTVL.

The genes are TRBV28 and TRBJ1-1; TRBD1 might be the D (5 bases). Between the trimmed V and J ends, which lost 11 bases and 3 bases, there was a span of 19 bases. This CDR3 contains 14 residues. Per the germline V gene, CDR1 is MDHEN and CDR2 is SYDVKM. The CDR3 nucleotides are TGTGCCGGATCCCCCCGGGGGAAGTACACTGAAGCTTTCTTT. It translates to CAGSPRGKYTEAFF.

This clonotype has more than one count but fewer than ten. The chain is built from TRBV6-5 and TRBJ2-1; no clear D. The ends were cut back, 4 bases at V and 7 bases at J, with 5 bases in the middle. The CDR3 length is 11 residues. Per the germline V gene, CDR1 is MNHEY and CDR2 is SVGAGI. CDR3 in amino acids: CASSSRNEQFF. CDR3 nucleotide sequence: TGTGCCAGCAGTTCGAGGAATGAGCAGTTCTTC.

This clonotype was observed a few times. This chain uses TRBV11-2 with TRBJ2-2, with D tentatively TRBD2 (6 bases). The V end lost 0 bases, the J end lost 5 bases, and 10 bases lay between the germline ends. The CDR3 totals 15 residues. Germline loops: CDR1 SGHAT, CDR2 FQNNGV. The CDR3 DNA is TGTGCCAGCAGCTTAGATTGGGGAGGAACCGGGGAGCTGTTTTTT. Translating it yields CASSLDWGGTGELFF.

This clonotype was detected a few times. The CDR3 DNA is TGTGCCAGCGCAGCCCTAGCCAAAAACATTCAGTACTTC. Translating gives CASAALAKNIQYF. This chain links TRBV27 with TRBJ2-4; D not certain. CDR3 size: 13 residues. The germline CDR1 and CDR2 sequences are MNHEY and SMNVEV (reference sequence). The V gene lost 8 bases and the J gene lost 0 bases, with 8 bases spanning the gap.

The chain couples TRBV5-6 to TRBJ1-2; no firm D call. Germline lookup yields CDR1 SGHDT and CDR2 YYEEEE. The germline V and J ends were trimmed by 6 bases and 3 bases, with 15 bases remaining between them. The CDR3 is 14 amino acids. The CDR3 DNA sequence: TGTGCCAGCAAAGAGCCGGGATGGGACTATGGCTACACCTTC. Translated: CASKEPGWDYGYTF.

This clonotype was recorded a few times. This chain joins TRBV5-4 and TRBJ2-6; 7 bases are shared with TRBD2. This CDR3 contains 15 residues. CDR1 and CDR2 (germline): SGHNT, YYREEE (reference sequence). V lost 2 bases and J lost 2; bases outside the gene matches: 1. As DNA, the CDR3 is TGTGCCAGCAGCTTTCGGGGGGCTGGGGCCAACGTCCTGACTTTC. Translating gives CASSFRGAGANVLTF. Full variable domain (rest looked up from reference TRBV5-4 and TRBJ2-6): ETGVTQSPTHLIKTRGQQVTLRCSSQSGHNTVSWYQQALGQGPQFIFQYYREEENGRGNFPPRFSGLQFPNYSSELNVNALELDDSALYLCASSFRGAGANVLTFGAGSRLTVL.

The gene calls are TRBV20-1 and TRBJ2-5; 9 bases agree with TRBD1. Germline CDR1 is DFQATT and CDR2 is SNEGSKA (reference sequence). This CDR3 is 14 amino acids long. With V trimmed by 6 bases and J by 3 bases, 8 bases remained unmatched. The CDR3 protein is CSALYRGLKETQYF. The CDR3 nucleotides are TGCAGTGCCCTTTACAGGGGGCTAAAAGAGACCCAGTACTTC.

This clonotype was picked up a small number of times. The V call is TRBV7-8, the J call TRBJ2-1, with D tentatively TRBD2 (6 bases). V gave up 4 bases and J gave up 1 base, with 11 bases separating them. The CDR3 is 15 residues long. The germline CDR1 and CDR2 sequences are SGHVS and FQNEAQ. The CDR3 coding sequence is TGTGCCAGCAGCTCCGGGGGACCTTCCTACAATGAGCAGTTCTTC. It encodes CASSSGGPSYNEQFF.

The V call is TRBV6-1, the J call TRBJ2-3; TRBD2 might be the D (6 bases). CDR3 size: 16 residues. V was trimmed by 0 bases and J by 0 bases, leaving 10 bases between them. Germline assignment: CDR1 MNHNS and CDR2 SASEGT. CDR3 DNA: TGTGCCAGCAGTGAAGCCCCCGGGGGTAGCACAGATACGCAGTATTTT. Translated, it gives CASSEAPGGSTDTQYF.

Ten or more counts support this clonotype. The rearrangement links TRBV12-3 or TRBV12-4 to TRBJ1-4, with no clear D. This CDR3 spans 14 amino acids. With 5 bases removed from V and 6 bases from J, the gap between germline ends came to 13 bases. CDR3 nucleotides: TGTGCCAGCAGTCAACTATTGATGGATGAAAAACTGTTTTTT. This gives the protein CASSQLLMDEKLFF.

Ten or more counts support this clonotype. This rearrangement joins TRBV19 to TRBJ1-5; a possible D gene is TRBD1 (5 bases). This CDR3 region has 17 residues. Germline V gives CDR1 LNHDA, CDR2 SQIVND (reference sequence). Trimming removed 3 bases from V and 1 base from J, with 16 bases in between. DNA of the CDR3: TGTGCCAGTAGTATCTTATCAGGGTTCTGGAGCAATCAGCCCCAGCATTTT. It codes for CASSILSGFWSNQPQHF.

In this sample, this clonotype turned up a few times. The chain uses TRBV29-1 and TRBJ1-1; TRBD1 might be the D (5 bases). V was clipped by 0 bases and J by 1 base, with 15 bases between them. The CDR3 is 16 residues long. Germline loops: CDR1 SQVTM, CDR2 ANQGSEA. CDR3 sequence (DNA): TGCAGCGTTGAAGATCGGGGGAGGGTCAGGAACACTGAAGCTTTCTTT. It codes for CSVEDRGRVRNTEAFF.

This clonotype came up many times. The CDR3 nucleotides are TGTGCCAGCAGCTTAGCGCTAATCCCGGAGGGGGTCCAGTACTTC. Amino acid sequence: CASSLALIPEGVQYF. The gene calls are TRBV7-2 and TRBJ2-5; the D gene could be TRBD1 or TRBD2 (6 bases each). Trimming cost V 0 bases and J 10 bases, with 18 bases left between them. Germline CDR1 is SGHTA and CDR2 is FQGNSA. This CDR3 is built from 15 residues.

CDR3 DNA sequence: TGTGCCAGCAGCCCCACCCCTCCATCTGGAAACACCATATATTTT. Protein sequence: CASSPTPPSGNTIYF. The V gene is TRBV14, the J gene TRBJ1-3; D call uncertain. CDR3 length equals 15 residues. CDR1 and CDR2 (germline): SGHDN, FVKESK. V was trimmed by 4 bases and J by 1 base, leaving 11 bases between them.

This clonotype was observed a handful of times. The chain is built from TRBV20-1 and TRBJ2-7; 9 nucleotides agree with TRBD1. This CDR3 has 14 amino acids. Per the germline V gene, CDR1 is DFQATT and CDR2 is SNEGSKA (reference sequence). J gave up 0 bases and V 6 bases, and 6 bases lay outside the gene matches. CDR3 sequence: CSAAGQGDSYEQYF. The CDR3 DNA reads as TGCAGTGCCGCGGGACAGGGAGACTCCTACGAGCAGTACTTC.

The V gene is TRBV18, the J gene TRBJ2-7; D gene unclear. Germline CDR1 KGHSH, CDR2 LQKENI. Trimming removed 3 bases from V and 2 bases from J, with 11 bases in between. The CDR3 covers 14 residues. The CDR3 reads CASSPSGQTYEQYF. In DNA, the CDR3 is TGTGCCAGCTCACCTTCGGGTCAGACCTACGAGCAGTACTTC.

This clonotype was recorded many times. This sequence joins TRBV3-1 and TRBJ2-7, with TRBD1 matching 7 bases. CDR1 and CDR2 from the germline V gene are LGHDT and YNNKEL (reference sequence). Germline trimming cut 0 bases from V and 5 bases from J; bases unmatched to any gene: 10. This CDR3 has 16 residues. The chain's CDR3 is CASSQDQGDRDNEQYF. CDR3 DNA: TGTGCCAGCAGCCAAGATCAAGGAGACAGGGATAACGAGCAGTACTTC.

This clonotype showed up just a few times. DNA for the CDR3: TGCAGTGCCGCGGAGGGGACACACCAATTAAGGAGCTATGGCTACACCTTC. Protein product: CSAAEGTHQLRSYGYTF. The J gene is TRBJ1-2, the V gene TRBV20-1; D is possibly TRBD1 (6 bases). The CDR3 is made up of 17 amino acids. Trimming removed 6 bases at V and 4 bases at J, with 27 bases between. Germline assignment: CDR1 DFQATT and CDR2 SNEGSKA (reference sequence).

CDR3 amino acids: CASSPPRLAVWDEQFF. The CDR3, as DNA: TGTGCCAGCTCACCACCACGGCTAGCCGTGTGGGATGAGCAGTTCTTC. V gene TRBV18 combines with J gene TRBJ2-1; perhaps TRBD2 as D (5 bases). The V end lost 0 bases, the J end lost 8 bases, and 17 bases lay between the germline ends. Germline loops: CDR1 KGHSH, CDR2 LQKENI. The CDR3 consists of 16 residues.

Concerning this clonotype itself: This may come from a read error, since a much larger clone is one base off. Without the conserved terminal phenylalanine or tryptophan, this CDR3 likely stems from a read error. V and J are TRBV7-9 and TRBJ1-5, with D uncertain. Germline lookup yields CDR1 SEHNR and CDR2 FQNEAQ (reference sequence). V was cut by 4 bases and J by 9 bases, with 13 bases left in between. The CDR3 spans 13 residues. As DNA, the CDR3 is TGTGCCAGCAGCTCGCAGATGGTGGGGCCCCAGCATTCT. Its protein is CASSSQMVGPQHS.

The chain employs TRBV29-1 and TRBJ2-3, with TRBD2 as a possible D gene (6 bases). The germline CDR1 and CDR2 sequences are SQVTM and ANQGSEA. Trimming pared 1 base from V and 1 base from J, leaving 12 bases between. The CDR3 contains 15 residues. The CDR3 coding sequence is TGCAGCGTTGAAGGTGCGCGGGGCCGCACAGATACGCAGTATTTT. Translation gives CSVEGARGRTDTQYF.

This clonotype was seen ten or more times. This chain connects TRBV7-9 to TRBJ1-4; 9 positions match TRBD1. The germline V gene has CDR1 SEHNR and CDR2 FQNEAQ (reference sequence). The V gene end was trimmed by 3 bases and the J gene end by 7 bases; junction bases not matched to a gene: 6. The CDR3 is made up of 15 amino acids. DNA of the CDR3: TGTGCCAGCAGCTTTCCCGGGGACAGGGCTGAAAAACTGTTTTTT. Translation gives CASSFPGDRAEKLFF.